Only a few counts were recorded for the clone carrying this T cell receptor (beta chain). Its target is unknown. Other nucleotide sequences from this sample produce the same CDR3. The record originates from a study of cytomegalovirus exposure and HLA in healthy donors. Study overall: Samples from HLA-typed donors yielded about 85 million unique TCRs in an early data release.

The primer mix had 60 Vbeta and 13 Jbeta primers. Sequenced by immunoSEQ multiplex PCR; TCRdb stores in-frame clones only, minus some. The profile shows about 180,000 clones, 77% of them singletons. The V gene's germline CDR1 is LGHNA and CDR2 YNFKEQ. The CDR3 extends over 16 amino acids. The V and J ends lost 5 bases and 0 bases respectively, with 14 bases between them. Notes on the study in general: It was reported in a later analysis that an Asian-associated ancestry cluster showed fewer N-insertions than the approximately 700-donor mean. Accounts indicate the classifier identified cytomegalovirus status with strong specificity and sensitivity.

The TCR comes from a woman aged 55 to 70 in good health and CMV-seropositive. This rearrangement joins TRBV4-2 to TRBJ1-5, with a possible D match to TRBD1 (5 bases). The material sequenced was PBMCs. The CDR3 sequence is CASSLGRGNSNQPQHF. DNA of the CDR3: TGTGCCAGCAGCTTGGGGAGGGGAAATAGCAATCAGCCCCAGCATTTT.